This TCR beta chain was sequenced during a study of cytomegalovirus exposure and HLA in healthy donors (dated by TCRdb to 2016 to 2017). Broadly, across the study: An earlier analysis of 587 of the donors reported 276 Gb of sequence data and 117 million unique TCR beta sequences obtained from around 180 million T cells. An early release that covered fewer than 800 HLA-typed donors contained about 290 gigabases of sequencing data and some 87 million unique TCR sequences. Among the roughly 400 genotyped donors, roughly 80% belonged to the genetic ancestry cluster associated with self-reported Caucasian donors. The study was designed to test whether signatures of past pathogen exposure could be identified by cataloging public T cell receptors. The study profiled the T cell repertoires of about 640 subjects by immunosequencing and related them to cytomegalovirus serostatus. A separate validation cohort of approximately 130 different subjects was used in addition to the 666-subject first cohort. To predict cytomegalovirus infection status, the study brought together high-throughput TCR immunosequencing, statistical association of individual TCRs with disease status, and machine learning. To study patterns of TCR occurrence, a later analysis re-analyzed previously published TCR beta repertoires from around 660 donors and added high-resolution HLA genotyping. The later analysis used no new phenotypic data to find candidate immune exposures, relying instead on TCR beta sequences and their occurrence across donors. An earlier analysis of some 500 of the donors applied high-throughput TCR beta sequencing to assess whether each TCR beta V gene segment acted as functional or pseudogenic. Donor age, sex, ethnicity and CMV serostatus were collected together with the repertoire data. A later genetic analysis took genome-wide SNP genotypes for 398 of the 666 donors and used that subset as a discovery cohort. All discovery cohort repertoires had been generated using a single sequencing platform. Class I and class II HLA loci were covered by the typing at four-digit resolution. The number of donors typed differed by locus, with about 629-630 for A, B, C, DRB1 and DQB1, 522 for DQA1, 600 to 610 for DPA1, and over 400 for DPB1. Because of strong linkage in the cohort, roughly five DR-DQ haplotypes were treated as single units for association and clustering. Among around 400 genotyped donors of the cohort, an average of roughly 230,000 unique TCR beta nucleotide sequences was sequenced per donor, of which 15% to 20% were non-productive. Findings and caveats that apply to the study as a whole: In a later genetic analysis, fewer N-insertions in productive TCRs were reported among donors in an Asian-associated ancestry cluster than the roughly 640-donor mean. The 87-base-pair reads could not distinguish some IMGT-functional V segments, including TRBV6-2 and TRBV6-3, so those segments were excluded. HLA typing was unavailable for some donors at each locus, so association tests used only the typed subset. According to a later analysis, TCR association rates differed among HLA loci, with DRB1 alleles showing the most associated TCRs and HLA-C alleles showing the fewest. A group of highly shared sequence variants was considered likely to be a technical artifact of the sequencing pipeline. Specific HLA alleles were associated with 15,000 to 20,000 TCR beta sequences at a false discovery rate of 0.05 in a later analysis. A further reported finding was that TCR beta sequences accurately predicted the HLA-A and HLA-B alleles for most subjects in the first cohort. Roughly uniform sequencing depth across donors was assumed in presence/absence analyses, although this assumption may not hold. Immune exposure information for the cohort was limited to CMV serostatus. Only TCR beta chains were sequenced in this cohort, and the absence of alpha or paired-chain data limited detectable features. Strong co-occurrence of HLA alleles, especially DR and DQ, made assigning TCR associations to individual alleles difficult. In a later analysis, HLA-associated TCR beta chains showed more clonal expansion and lower generation probabilities than non-associated chains that were equally common. In a later analysis, several top co-occurrence clusters were reported to appear linked to parvovirus B19, influenza, CMV and Epstein-Barr virus. According to a later analysis, most CMV-associated TCR beta chains appeared to be HLA-restricted, and the HLA associations seemed to be driven largely by CMV exposure. Because counts were too low, about 15 rarely observed V segments, including chromosome 9 orphons, were left out of the earlier analysis of 500 to 750 of the donors. Most TCR sequences were seen in very few donors, while some public TCRs were found in many individuals. V-gene and J-gene trimming of TCR beta chains was associated with a missense DCLRE1C variant in a later genetic analysis, and the association was replicated in an independent cohort. The study listed approximately 150 TCR beta chains as associated with cytomegalovirus. In an earlier analysis of some 500 of the donors, most TCR beta V segments were observed in productive rearrangements about 87% or about 30% of the time, broadly matching IMGT annotations. Cytomegalovirus status was reported to be diagnosed by the classifier with high specificity and sensitivity in both the original and validation cohorts. It was suggested by the authors that the approach could potentially be generalized to other disease states and immunological phenotypes. Correlated functional status among segregating V segments might reflect linkage disequilibrium, but an unknown experimental factor could not be ruled out. A few of the identified cytomegalovirus-associated TCR beta chains were confirmed in vitro to be specific for cytomegalovirus antigens.

The cohort comprised more than 550 healthy bone marrow donors. At the time of sampling, every cohort member was nominally healthy, though immune exposures that went unrecorded were likely present. The donor was CMV seropositive and was included in the group of 250 to 350 seropositive cohort members. A peripheral blood sample was collected from each donor, and TCR beta sequencing was performed on peripheral blood mononuclear cells. Genomic DNA extraction from the blood cell samples was performed with the Qiagen DNeasy Blood Extraction Kit. Library creation used the immunoSEQ multiplex PCR assay. For the multiplex PCR, a mixture combining 60 forward primers for TCR Vbeta segments and 13 reverse primers for TCR Jbeta segments was used. A multiplex PCR assay on genomic DNA amplified the CDR3 region of rearranged TCR beta genes. On the Illumina HiSeq System, the amplified TCR beta libraries were sequenced as 87-base-pair reads. The published analysis was carried out like this. A later analysis tallied roughly 76 million unique TCR beta chains across the 550 to 850 repertoires, and some 12 million of those chains were shared by two or more donors. Raw reads were error-corrected and collapsed into unique sequences with a nearest-neighbor algorithm that merged closely related sequences to remove PCR and sequencing errors. V, D and J gene segments were assigned by aligning CDR3 sequences to IMGT reference sequences. For a sequence to be retained, at least a six-nucleotide match to both a V gene segment and a J gene segment was required. A rearrangement counted as productive if the CDR3 had no stop codons and remained in frame with V and J, and every other rearrangement counted as non-productive. Following IMGT convention, CDR3 was defined as the stretch from the second conserved V-encoded cysteine to the conserved J-encoded phenylalanine. The earlier analysis of 500 to 600 of the donors excluded sequences that lacked an unambiguous match to a single V gene segment. In an earlier analysis of 587 of the donors, V segments were called functional above 56.7% productive rearrangements and were called segregating when the between-donor standard deviation exceeded 5%. To diagnose cytomegalovirus status from the catalog of TCR beta chain sequences, a statistical classification framework was built. In a later analysis, V and J genes were assigned by comparing TCR nucleotide sequences against IMGT/GENE-DB human TR gene sequences. The TCRdist pipeline was used in a later analysis to assign CDR3 sequences and most-parsimonious VDJ recombination scenarios. In a later analysis, each TCR beta chain was defined by its CDR3 amino acid sequence together with its V-gene family, and reads without a unique V-gene family were excluded. In a later analysis, 550 to 650 highly shared, low-generation-probability nucleotide sequences were removed to address suspected cross-contamination and a sequencing artifact. In a later analysis, a clonal expansion index was calculated for each public chain from normalized within-repertoire ranks of inferred template counts. Generation probabilities in a later analysis came from a VDJ recombination model fitted to out-of-frame rearrangements, and those results were checked against IGoR. A later analysis scored TCR-TCR, TCR-HLA and TCR-CMV co-occurrence with hypergeometric tests, applying a repertoire-size bias correction to TCR pairs. False discovery rates were estimated in a later analysis by permuting HLA or CMV assignments 20 times. A later analysis grouped co-occurring TCRs with DBSCAN, adding TCRdist sequence similarity when clustering within HLA-allele-positive subsets. Repertoires with fewer than 30,000 or more than 120,000 public chains were left out of co-occurrence clustering, as were four to six repertoires with anomalous nucleotide sharing. TCRdb carries this immuneACCESS record with in-frame sequences only. Its versions omit some clonotypes, under half of them owing to an unresolved V gene in the studies checked, with the rest unexplained. V, J and clone size are taken as reported in that table, and D and trimming were inferred from the DNA itself. Per the sample table, the count is around 200,000 clones. The ten largest clonotypes hold 0.9% to 1.4% of the sample.

As to this clone: Its specific antigen is unknown.

Reading the germline V gene gives CDR1 SGHDN and CDR2 FVKESK. The CDR3, from cysteine to phenylalanine, totals 20 residues. The DNA shown is the 60-base CDR3, in frame from base 1. Trimming accounts for 0 bases at V and 9 bases at J, while the number of junction bases matched to no gene is 16. The chain employs TRBV14 and TRBJ2-1; 14 of the junction bases match TRBD2. This receptor was obtained from a girl aged 2 to 9 in good health and CMV-seropositive. Sequencing was done on a sample of PBMCs. The base sequence is TGTGCCAGCAGCCAAGATTTCTCGGGGACTAGCGGGAGAAGAGTGAGTGAGCAGTTCTTC. It is translated as CASSQDFSGTSGRRVSEQFF.